A single sample gave rise to the 17 T cell receptor beta chains below, sequenced in a study. Cells sorted as Tregs were CD4+, CD25+ and CD127-/low. TCRdb processed the 5' RACE reads anew with MiXCR; each CDR3 protein has one entry. The sample consists of about 55,000 distinct CDR3 sequences, less than 25% of them appearing once. Sequencing input: tumor-infiltrating Tregs sorted from the breast tumor. These receptor sequences come from a female donor with breast cancer.

This chain joins TRBV20-1 and TRBJ2-5; D gene ambiguous. Germline values: CDR1 DFQATT, CDR2 SNEGSKA (reference sequence). This CDR3 spans 13 amino acids. V lost 6 bases, J lost 1 base, and 12 bases lay in between. This chain's CDR3 is CSAPIRIQETQYF. For the CDR3, the DNA is TGCAGTGCCCCAATCAGGATCCAAGAGACCCAGTACTTC.

V and J are TRBV5-1 and TRBJ2-1, with 7 bases aligning to TRBD2. V was clipped by 3 bases and J by 8 bases; unmatched bases: 11. There are 15 residues in the CDR3. Germline V gives CDR1 SGHRS, CDR2 YFSETQ. As DNA, the CDR3 is TGCGCCAGCAGCTACCGGGACTATATAGGGGATGAGCAGTTCTTC. It encodes CASSYRDYIGDEQFF.

As for this clonotype: A single base separates this from a much larger clone, so it may be a read error. The V and J genes are TRBV7-2 and TRBJ2-1, with 9 bases identical to TRBD1. Germline V CDR1 and CDR2: SGHTA, FQGNSA. The junction had 5 bases not matched to a gene; V was cut back by 5 bases and J by 6 bases. This CDR3 spans 14 amino acids. This chain's CDR3 is CASSRGTGPNEQFF. The CDR3 DNA reads as TGTGCCAGCAGCCGCGGGACAGGGCCCAATGAGCAGTTCTTC.

This chain uses TRBV5-1 with TRBJ1-1; D gene ambiguous. The CDR3 has 14 residues. Germline CDR1 SGHRS, CDR2 YFSETQ. V shed 1 base and J shed 1 base, with 8 bases lying between them. For the CDR3, the DNA is TGCGCCAGCAGCTTGTCCGGGTGGAACACTGAAGCTTTCTTT. The encoded protein is CASSLSGWNTEAFF.

This clonotype was observed a handful of times. The rearrangement joins TRBV25-1 to TRBJ1-1; TRBD1 is a possible D gene (6 bases). CDR3 length: 15 amino acids. Trimming removed 6 bases from V and 7 bases from J, with 21 bases in between. CDR1 is MGHDK and CDR2 is SYGVNS in the germline V gene. CDR3 bases: TGTGCCAGCAGAGAAACCCGAGGGGGGGCCGATGAAGCTTTCTTT. Encoded protein: CASRETRGGADEAFF.

The CDR3 sequence is CASSANRDSAEAFF. The CDR3 DNA follows: TGTGCCAGCAGCGCCAACAGGGATTCGGCTGAAGCTTTCTTT. This sequence joins TRBV7-9 and TRBJ1-1, with a tentative D call TRBD1 (6 bases). The CDR3 extends over 14 amino acids. V was trimmed by 5 bases and J by 6 bases, leaving 16 bases between them. In germline, CDR1 is SEHNR, CDR2 FQNEAQ (reference sequence).

This clonotype occurred many times. The chain has TRBV28 and TRBJ1-5, with D perhaps TRBD1 (5 bases). The length of the CDR3 is 13 residues. V was shortened by 2 bases and J by 6 bases, with 8 bases between the two germline ends. Germline CDR1 reads MDHEN; CDR2 reads SYDVKM. CDR3 sequence reads: CASSLKRGQPQHF. The CDR3 nucleotides read TGTGCCAGCAGTTTAAAAAGGGGTCAGCCCCAGCATTTT.

This chain connects TRBV11-2 to TRBJ2-4; tentative D call: TRBD2 (5 bases). Per the germline V gene, CDR1 is SGHAT and CDR2 is FQNNGV. Trimming took 1 base from V and 7 from J, leaving 11 bases between them. The CDR3 runs to 14 residues. DNA for the CDR3: TGTGCCAGCAGCTTAGTTCAGCGGTGGAACATTCAGTACTTC. Translated, it gives CASSLVQRWNIQYF.

The chain couples TRBV28 to TRBJ1-1; D is perhaps TRBD1 (6 bases). Per the germline V gene, CDR1 is MDHEN and CDR2 is SYDVKM. Between the trimmed V and J ends, which lost 6 bases and 2 bases, there was a span of 10 bases. The CDR3 length is 13 residues. The DNA of the CDR3 is TGTGCCAGCAGCCGGGGACAAAACACTGAAGCTTTCTTT. Protein sequence: CASSRGQNTEAFF.

This clonotype showed up just a few times. V and J are TRBV5-1 and TRBJ2-1; tentative D call: TRBD2 (6 bases). Germline V CDR1 and CDR2: SGHRS, YFSETQ. The CDR3 contains 16 residues. The V end lost 1 base, the J end lost 5 bases, and 16 bases lay between the germline ends. The CDR3 nucleotides read TGCGCCAGCAGCTTGTTTCTCGGGGGTACTAACAATGAGCAGTTCTTC. Its translation: CASSLFLGGTNNEQFF.

The rearrangement links TRBV6-1 to TRBJ2-7; 12 nucleotides match TRBD2. Germline V gives CDR1 MNHNS, CDR2 SASEGT. This CDR3 contains 14 residues. J lost 9 bases, V lost 2 bases, and 5 bases had no gene match. The CDR3 loop reads CASSEKLAGGVQYF. The CDR3 nucleotides read TGTGCCAGCAGTGAAAAACTAGCGGGAGGTGTGCAGTACTTC.

This chain joins TRBV16 and TRBJ1-5; D remains ambiguous. There are 13 residues in the CDR3. Looked up from germline, CDR1 is KGHSY and CDR2 is FQNENV. The ends were cut back, 7 bases at V and 4 bases at J, with 11 bases in the middle. CDR3 residues: CASTPGWNQPQHF. CDR3 DNA sequence: TGTGCCAGCACCCCCGGTTGGAATCAGCCCCAGCATTTT.

The chain employs TRBV6-2 or TRBV6-3 and TRBJ1-1; D gene ambiguous. CDR1 is MNHEY, CDR2 SVGEGT, per germline. The germline V and J ends were trimmed by 5 bases and 8 bases, with 15 bases remaining between them. This CDR3 has 13 amino acids. The CDR3 spells CASSPAGPPEAFF. The CDR3 bases are TGTGCCAGCAGTCCCGCGGGTCCCCCCGAAGCTTTCTTT.

This clonotype was counted at least ten times. This CDR3 is CASSQVSVAGGGTDTQYF. The CDR3, as DNA: TGCGCCAGCAGCCAAGTATCCGTAGCGGGAGGAGGAACAGATACGCAGTATTTT. The chain couples TRBV4-3 to TRBJ2-3, with 10 nucleotides matching TRBD2. The CDR3 sequence is 18 residues long. Per germline, CDR1 LGHNA and CDR2 YSLEER. The J segment lost 3 bases and the V segment lost 1 base, leaving 10 bases of the junction unmatched.

As regards this clonotype: At one end the junction does not follow the germline gene, possibly because of a read error. The gene calls are TRBV18 and TRBJ2-5; TRBD1 matches 7 bases. CDR1 is KGHSH, CDR2 LQKENI, per germline. The CDR3 has 13 residues. The CDR3 spells CASAPGQEETQYF. CDR3 nucleotides: TGTGCCAGCGCACCTGGACAGGAAGAGACCCAGTACTTC.

A few counts support this clonotype. This chain connects TRBV4-3 to TRBJ1-5; the match to TRBD1 covers 7 bases. This CDR3 contains 14 residues. Trimming removed 3 bases from V and 7 bases from J; junction bases left unmatched: 6. Germline values: CDR1 LGHNA, CDR2 YSLEER. CDR3 DNA sequence: TGCGCCAGCAGCCATGGCGACAGGGACCAGCCCCAGCATTTT. Amino acid sequence: CASSHGDRDQPQHF.

The chain carries TRBV28 and TRBJ2-6; the D is unclear. CDR1 and CDR2 (germline): MDHEN, SYDVKM. This CDR3 has 16 residues. The V and J ends lost 2 bases and 4 bases respectively, with 12 bases between them. The CDR3 DNA is TGTGCCAGCAGTTTAGGCCAGACCAGGGGGGCCAACGTCCTGACTTTC. It encodes CASSLGQTRGANVLTF.